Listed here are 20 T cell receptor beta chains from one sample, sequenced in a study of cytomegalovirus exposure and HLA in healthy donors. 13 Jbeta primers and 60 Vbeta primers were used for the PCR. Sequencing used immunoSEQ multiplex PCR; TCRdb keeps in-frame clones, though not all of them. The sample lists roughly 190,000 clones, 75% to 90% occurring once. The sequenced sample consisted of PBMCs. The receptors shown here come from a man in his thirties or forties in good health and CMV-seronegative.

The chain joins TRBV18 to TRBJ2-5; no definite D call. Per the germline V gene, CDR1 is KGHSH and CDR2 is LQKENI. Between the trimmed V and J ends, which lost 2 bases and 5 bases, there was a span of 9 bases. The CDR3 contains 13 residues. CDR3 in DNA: TGTGCCAGCTCACCAGGGTTGCGGGAGACCCAGTACTTC. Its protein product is CASSPGLRETQYF.

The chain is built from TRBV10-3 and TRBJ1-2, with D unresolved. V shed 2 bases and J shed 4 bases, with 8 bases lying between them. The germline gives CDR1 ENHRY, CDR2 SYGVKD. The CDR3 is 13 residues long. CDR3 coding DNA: TGTGCCATCAGTGAGGCCGGAGGCTATGGCTACACCTTC. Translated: CAISEAGGYGYTF.

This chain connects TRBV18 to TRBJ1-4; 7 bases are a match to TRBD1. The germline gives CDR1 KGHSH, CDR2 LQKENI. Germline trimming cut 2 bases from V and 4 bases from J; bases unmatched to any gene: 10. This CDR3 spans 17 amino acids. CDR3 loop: CASSPLNRDRINEKLFF. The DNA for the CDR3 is TGTGCCAGCTCACCATTGAACCGGGACAGAATTAATGAAAAACTGTTTTTT. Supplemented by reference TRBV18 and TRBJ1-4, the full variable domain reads NAGVMQNPRHLVRRRGQEARLRCSPMKGHSHVYWYRQLPEEGLKFMVYLQKENIIDESGMPKERFSAEFPKEGPSILRIQQVVRGDSAAYFCASSPLNRDRINEKLFFGSGTQLSVL.

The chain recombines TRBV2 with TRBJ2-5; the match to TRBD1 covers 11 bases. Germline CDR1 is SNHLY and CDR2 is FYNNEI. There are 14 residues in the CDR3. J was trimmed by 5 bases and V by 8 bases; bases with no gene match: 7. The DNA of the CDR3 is TGTGCCAGCCGGGACAGGGGGTTTCGGGAGACCCAGTACTTC. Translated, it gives CASRDRGFRETQYF. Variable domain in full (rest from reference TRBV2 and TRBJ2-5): EPEVTQTPSHQVTQMGQEVILRCVPISNHLYFYWYRQILGQKVEFLVSFYNNEISEKSEIFDDQFSVERPDGSNFTLKIRSTKLEDSAMYFCASRDRGFRETQYFGPGTRLLVL.

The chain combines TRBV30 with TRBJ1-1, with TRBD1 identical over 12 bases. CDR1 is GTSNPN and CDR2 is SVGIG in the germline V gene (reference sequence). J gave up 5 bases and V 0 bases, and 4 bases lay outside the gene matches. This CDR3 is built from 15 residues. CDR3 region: CAWSVWDRGLTEAFF. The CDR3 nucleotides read TGTGCCTGGAGTGTATGGGACAGGGGGCTGACTGAAGCTTTCTTT. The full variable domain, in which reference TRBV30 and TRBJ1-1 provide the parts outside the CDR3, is SQTIHQWPATLVQPVGSPLSLECTVEGTSNPNLYWYRQAAGRGLQLLFYSVGIGQISSEVPQNLSASRPQDRQFILSSKKLLLSDSGFYLCAWSVWDRGLTEAFFGQGTRLTVV.

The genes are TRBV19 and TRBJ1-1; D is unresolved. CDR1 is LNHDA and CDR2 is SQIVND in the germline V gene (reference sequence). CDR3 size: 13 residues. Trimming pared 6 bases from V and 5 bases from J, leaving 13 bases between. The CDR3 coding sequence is TGTGCCAGTAGCTACGGGAGTTTTACTGAAGCTTTCTTT. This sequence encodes CASSYGSFTEAFF. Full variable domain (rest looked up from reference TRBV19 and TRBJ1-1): DGGITQSPKYLFRKEGQNVTLSCEQNLNHDAMYWYRQDPGQGLRLIYYSQIVNDFQKGDIAEGYSVSREKKESFPLTVTSAQKNPTAFYLCASSYGSFTEAFFGQGTRLTVV.

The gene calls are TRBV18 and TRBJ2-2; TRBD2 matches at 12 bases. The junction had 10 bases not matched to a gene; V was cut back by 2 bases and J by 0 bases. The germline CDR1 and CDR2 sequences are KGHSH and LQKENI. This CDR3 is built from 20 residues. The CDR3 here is CASSPSGTSGYYANTGELFF. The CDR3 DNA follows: TGTGCCAGCTCACCATCGGGGACTAGCGGGTACTACGCGAACACCGGGGAGCTGTTTTTT. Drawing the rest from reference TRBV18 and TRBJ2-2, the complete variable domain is NAGVMQNPRHLVRRRGQEARLRCSPMKGHSHVYWYRQLPEEGLKFMVYLQKENIIDESGMPKERFSAEFPKEGPSILRIQQVVRGDSAAYFCASSPSGTSGYYANTGELFFGEGSRLTVL.

The CDR3 is CATKAGSSYNEQFF. The CDR3, as DNA: TGTGCCACCAAAGCTGGGAGTTCCTACAATGAGCAGTTCTTC. The rearrangement links TRBV15 to TRBJ2-1; D is perhaps TRBD2 (5 bases). Germline V gives CDR1 LNHNV, CDR2 YYDKDF (reference sequence). The V and J ends lost 7 bases and 1 base respectively, with 11 bases between them. The CDR3 is 14 amino acids. The full variable domain, with the rest looked up from reference TRBV15 and TRBJ2-1, is DAMVIQNPRYQVTQFGKPVTLSCSQTLNHNVMYWYQQKSSQAPKLLFHYYDKDFNNEADTPDNFQSRRPNTSFCFLDIRSPGLGDTAMYLCATKAGSSYNEQFFGPGTRLTVL.

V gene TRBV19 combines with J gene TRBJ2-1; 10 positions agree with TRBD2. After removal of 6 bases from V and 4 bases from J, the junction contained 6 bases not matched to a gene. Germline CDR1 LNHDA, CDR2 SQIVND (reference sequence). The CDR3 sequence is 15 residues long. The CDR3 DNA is TGTGCCAGTAGACATCCGGGACTAGCGTACAATGAGCAGTTCTTC. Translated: CASRHPGLAYNEQFF.

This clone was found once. CDR3 DNA sequence: TGTGCCAGCTCTCCTTTCGGTCCCGGACAGAACTACGAGCAGTACTTC. This sequence encodes CASSPFGPGQNYEQYF. The chain has TRBV18 and TRBJ2-7, with D perhaps TRBD1 (6 bases). Trimming took off 6 bases at V and 3 bases at J, with 21 bases between the two ends. The CDR3 runs 16 residues. Germline V gene sequence: CDR1 KGHSH, CDR2 LQKENI.

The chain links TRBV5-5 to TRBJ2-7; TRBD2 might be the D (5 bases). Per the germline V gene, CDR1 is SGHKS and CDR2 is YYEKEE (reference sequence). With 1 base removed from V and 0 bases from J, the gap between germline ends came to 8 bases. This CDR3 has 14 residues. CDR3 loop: CASSLWESSYEQYF. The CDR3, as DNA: TGTGCCAGCAGCTTGTGGGAGAGCTCCTACGAGCAGTACTTC.

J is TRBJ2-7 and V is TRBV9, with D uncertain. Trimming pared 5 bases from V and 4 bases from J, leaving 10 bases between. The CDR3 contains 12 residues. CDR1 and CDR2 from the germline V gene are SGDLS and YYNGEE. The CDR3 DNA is TGTGCCAGCAGTGCCGACGGGTACGAGCAGTACTTC. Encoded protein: CASSADGYEQYF.

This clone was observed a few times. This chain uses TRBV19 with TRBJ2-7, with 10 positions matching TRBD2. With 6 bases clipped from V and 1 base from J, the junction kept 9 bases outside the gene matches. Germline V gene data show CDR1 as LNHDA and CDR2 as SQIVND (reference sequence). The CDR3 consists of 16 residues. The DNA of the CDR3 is TGTGCCAGTAGGGATCTCAGCGGGGGGGTATCCTACGAGCAGTACTTC. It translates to CASRDLSGGVSYEQYF. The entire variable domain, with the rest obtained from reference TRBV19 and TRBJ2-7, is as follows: DGGITQSPKYLFRKEGQNVTLSCEQNLNHDAMYWYRQDPGQGLRLIYYSQIVNDFQKGDIAEGYSVSREKKESFPLTVTSAQKNPTAFYLCASRDLSGGVSYEQYFGPGTRLTVT.

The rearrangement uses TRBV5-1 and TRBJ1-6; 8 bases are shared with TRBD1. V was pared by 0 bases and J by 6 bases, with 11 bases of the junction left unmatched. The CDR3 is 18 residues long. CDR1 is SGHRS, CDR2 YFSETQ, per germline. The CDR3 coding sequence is TGCGCCAGCAGCTTGGAAACCCCGGGACAGGTTTTTAATTCACCCCTCCACTTT. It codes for CASSLETPGQVFNSPLHF.

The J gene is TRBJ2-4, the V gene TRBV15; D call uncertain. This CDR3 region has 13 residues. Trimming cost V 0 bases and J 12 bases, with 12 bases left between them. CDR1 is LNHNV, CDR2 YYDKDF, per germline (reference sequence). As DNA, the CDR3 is TGTGCCACCAGCAGAGATGCCGGTAGTACTCAGTACTTC. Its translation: CATSRDAGSTQYF. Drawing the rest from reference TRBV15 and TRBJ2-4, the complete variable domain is DAMVIQNPRYQVTQFGKPVTLSCSQTLNHNVMYWYQQKSSQAPKLLFHYYDKDFNNEADTPDNFQSRRPNTSFCFLDIRSPGLGDTAMYLCATSRDAGSTQYFGAGTRLSVL.

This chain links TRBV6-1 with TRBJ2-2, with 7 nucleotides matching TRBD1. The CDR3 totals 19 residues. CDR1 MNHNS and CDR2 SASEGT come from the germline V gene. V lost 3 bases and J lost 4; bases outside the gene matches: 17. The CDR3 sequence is CASSDHYGTAGLSTGELFF. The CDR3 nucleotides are TGTGCCAGCAGTGACCACTATGGGACAGCAGGTTTGAGCACCGGGGAGCTGTTTTTT.

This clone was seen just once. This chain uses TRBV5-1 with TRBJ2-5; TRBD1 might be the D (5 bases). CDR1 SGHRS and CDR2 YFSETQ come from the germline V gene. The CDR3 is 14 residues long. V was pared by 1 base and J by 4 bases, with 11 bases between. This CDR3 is CASSLKQGRETQYF. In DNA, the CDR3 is TGCGCCAGCAGCTTGAAGCAGGGTCGAGAGACCCAGTACTTC.

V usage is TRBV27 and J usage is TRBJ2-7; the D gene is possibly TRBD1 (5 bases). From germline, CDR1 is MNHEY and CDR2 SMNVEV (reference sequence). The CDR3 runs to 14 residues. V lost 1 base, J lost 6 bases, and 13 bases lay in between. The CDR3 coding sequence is TGTGCCAGCAGTTTATTTCAGGGCGGATGCGAGCAGTACTTC. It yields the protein CASSLFQGGCEQYF.

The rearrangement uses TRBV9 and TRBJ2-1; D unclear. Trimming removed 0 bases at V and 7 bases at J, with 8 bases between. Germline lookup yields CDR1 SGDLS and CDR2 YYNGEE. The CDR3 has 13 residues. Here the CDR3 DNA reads TGTGCCAGCAGCGTAGTCGGTTCGAATGAGCAGTTCTTC. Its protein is CASSVVGSNEQFF. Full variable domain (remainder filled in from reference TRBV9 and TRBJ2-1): DSGVTQTPKHLITATGQRVTLRCSPRSGDLSVYWYQQSLDQGLQFLIQYYNGEERAKGNILERFSAQQFPDLHSELNLSSLELGDSALYFCASSVVGSNEQFFGPGTRLTVL.

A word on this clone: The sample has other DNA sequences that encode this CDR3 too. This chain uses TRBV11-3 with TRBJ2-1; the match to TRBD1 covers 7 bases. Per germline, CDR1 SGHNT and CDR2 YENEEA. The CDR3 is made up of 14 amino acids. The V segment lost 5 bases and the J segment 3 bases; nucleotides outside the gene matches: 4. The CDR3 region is CASSRRDSYNEQFF. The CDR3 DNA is TGTGCCAGCAGCCGCCGGGACAGCTACAATGAGCAGTTCTTC.